Listed here are 18 T cell receptor beta chains from one sample, sequenced in a study of cytomegalovirus exposure and HLA in healthy donors. PCR amplification relied on 60 Vbeta primers (plus 13 Jbeta primers). Sequenced by immunoSEQ multiplex PCR; TCRdb stores in-frame clones only, minus some. The top ten hold 9.5% to 13% of the sample, which has approximately 110,000 clones, 70% seen once. The sequenced material came from PBMCs. These receptors all stem from a man aged 35-49 years in good health and CMV-seropositive.

This chain connects TRBV27 to TRBJ2-3; 8 nucleotides match TRBD2. The CDR3 is 15 residues long. Germline loops: CDR1 MNHEY, CDR2 SMNVEV (reference sequence). Trimming cost V 1 base and J 1 base; bases outside gene matches: 1. The CDR3, as DNA: TGTGCCAGCAGTTTATACGGGGGGGGCACAGATACGCAGTATTTT. Amino acids: CASSLYGGGTDTQYF.

The V call is TRBV4-3, the J call TRBJ1-4; TRBD1 might be the D (6 bases). V lost 4 bases and J lost 10, with 13 bases in between. Germline-derived CDR1 and CDR2 are LGHNA and YSLEER. The length of the CDR3 is 13 residues. The CDR3 nucleotides read TGCGCCAGCAGCCTACAGGGATCGGGAAAACTGTTTTTT. It translates to CASSLQGSGKLFF.

V usage is TRBV9 and J usage is TRBJ2-1, with TRBD1 matching 7 bases. This CDR3 contains 16 residues. V dropped 0 bases and J dropped 8; count of bases not matched to a gene: 11. Germline values: CDR1 SGDLS, CDR2 YYNGEE. CDR3 residues: CASSVEGAGGTDEQFF. CDR3 DNA sequence: TGTGCCAGCAGCGTAGAGGGAGCAGGGGGTACGGATGAGCAGTTCTTC.

The chain uses TRBV9 and TRBJ2-1, with TRBD2 identical over 16 bases. V gave up 0 bases and J gave up 9 bases; unmatched junction bases: 9. The length of the CDR3 is 18 residues. CDR1 SGDLS and CDR2 YYNGEE come from the germline V gene. Here the CDR3 reads CASSVATGTSGRASEQFF. DNA of the CDR3: TGTGCCAGCAGCGTAGCTACGGGGACTAGCGGGAGGGCCAGTGAGCAGTTCTTC.

This clone was counted between two and nine times. This chain connects TRBV15 to TRBJ1-4; no definite D call. Germline V gene data show CDR1 as LNHNV and CDR2 as YYDKDF (reference sequence). V shed 5 bases and J shed 4 bases, with 8 bases lying between them. This CDR3 has 13 residues. The CDR3 region has the DNA TGTGCCACCAGCCTAGCACTTAATGAAAAACTGTTTTTT. Protein: CATSLALNEKLFF.

There are a few counts of this clone. This chain connects TRBV11-3 to TRBJ2-1, with D maybe TRBD1 (5 bases). CDR1 is SGHNT, CDR2 YENEEA, per germline. V was cut by 5 bases and J by 5 bases, with 10 bases left in between. The CDR3 spans 13 residues. The CDR3 reads CASSTGQNNEQFF. Here the CDR3 DNA reads TGTGCCAGCAGCACAGGACAAAACAATGAGCAGTTCTTC.

As regards this clone: Different DNA sequences within this sample yield the same CDR3. The chain employs TRBV7-9 and TRBJ1-1, with 8 bases that match TRBD1. Trimming at V came to 5 bases and at J to 5 bases, leaving 13 bases not matched to a gene. The CDR3 loop spans 16 amino acids. Germline V gives CDR1 SEHNR, CDR2 FQNEAQ (reference sequence). Written as DNA, the CDR3 is TGTGCCAGCAGCCCCCCCGTAGGACAGGGCAGAACTGAAGCTTTCTTT. This encodes CASSPPVGQGRTEAFF.

This clone came up once. The chain carries TRBV6-1 and TRBJ1-4, with TRBD1 as a possible D gene (5 bases). Germline lookup yields CDR1 MNHNS and CDR2 SASEGT. The CDR3 totals 14 residues. V was pared by 3 bases and J by 7 bases, with 12 bases between. CDR3 sequence: CASSDPGRGEKLFF. The CDR3, as DNA: TGTGCCAGCAGTGACCCAGGGCGTGGTGAAAAACTGTTTTTT.

This chain joins TRBV19 and TRBJ2-3; 10 bases match TRBD2. Germline V gene sequence: CDR1 LNHDA, CDR2 SQIVND (reference sequence). V lost 7 bases and J lost 4; bases outside the gene matches: 8. The CDR3 spans 15 residues. CDR3 residues: CASKGLAGASDTQYF. Here the CDR3 DNA reads TGTGCCAGTAAGGGGCTAGCGGGAGCTTCAGATACGCAGTATTTT.

The chain links TRBV11-2 to TRBJ1-3; D uncertain. The ends were cut back, 1 base at V and 9 bases at J, with 16 bases in the middle. The CDR3 runs to 15 residues. Germline lookup yields CDR1 SGHAT and CDR2 FQNNGV. The CDR3: CASSLGGGQRGTIYF. CDR3 in DNA: TGTGCCAGCAGCTTAGGCGGCGGCCAAAGAGGCACCATATATTTT.

The sample holds one count of this clone. The V gene is TRBV30, the J gene TRBJ1-1; 7 nucleotides agree with TRBD1. The CDR3 consists of 15 residues. Losses at the gene ends were 2 bases for V and 0 bases for J; bases not matched to a gene: 6. CDR1 is GTSNPN and CDR2 is SVGIG in the germline V gene (reference sequence). Here the CDR3 DNA reads TGTGCCTGGAGTCGACAGGGATCAGTGAACACTGAAGCTTTCTTT. As protein: CAWSRQGSVNTEAFF.

V and J are TRBV6-5 and TRBJ2-4; D remains ambiguous. The V gene's germline CDR1 is MNHEY and CDR2 SVGAGI. The germline V and J ends were trimmed by 5 bases and 3 bases, with 11 bases remaining between them. The CDR3 runs to 14 residues. The CDR3 loop is CASSLSTGKNIQYF. CDR3 sequence (DNA): TGTGCCAGCAGTCTCAGCACGGGCAAAAACATTCAGTACTTC.

The chain uses TRBV30 and TRBJ1-1; tentatively, D is TRBD1 (6 bases). The V and J ends lost 0 bases and 5 bases respectively, with 10 bases between them. The length of the CDR3 is 13 residues. From germline, CDR1 is GTSNPN and CDR2 SVGIG (reference sequence). In DNA, the CDR3 is TGTGCCTGGAGTGTAATGCAGGGGACTGAAGCTTTCTTT. It specifies CAWSVMQGTEAFF.

This clone was seen a handful of times. This chain uses TRBV19 with TRBJ2-7; perhaps TRBD2 as D (7 bases). Germline values: CDR1 LNHDA, CDR2 SQIVND (reference sequence). This CDR3 spans 13 amino acids. V lost 5 bases, J lost 3 bases, and 11 bases lay in between. The CDR3 protein is CASSRGGGYEQYF. In nucleotides, the CDR3 is TGTGCCAGTAGTCGGGGAGGGGGCTACGAGCAGTACTTC. The entire variable domain, with the rest obtained from reference TRBV19 and TRBJ2-7, is as follows: DGGITQSPKYLFRKEGQNVTLSCEQNLNHDAMYWYRQDPGQGLRLIYYSQIVNDFQKGDIAEGYSVSREKKESFPLTVTSAQKNPTAFYLCASSRGGGYEQYFGPGTRLTVT.

CDR3 in amino acids: CASSQRQNPNQPQHF. The CDR3 bases are TGCGCCAGCAGCCAAAGACAGAATCCTAATCAGCCCCAGCATTTT. The chain joins TRBV4-1 to TRBJ1-5; D is possibly TRBD1 (5 bases). Trimming took off 2 bases at V and 4 bases at J, with 12 bases between the two ends. CDR1 and CDR2 from the germline V gene are MGHRA and YSYEKL. The CDR3 has 15 amino acids.

The genes are TRBV5-1 and TRBJ2-1; the D gene is possibly TRBD2 (5 bases). Germline assignment: CDR1 SGHRS and CDR2 YFSETQ. Deletions cut 0 bases from V and 0 bases from J, with 10 bases between. CDR3 size: 16 residues. CDR3 sequence (DNA): TGCGCCAGCAGCTTGGAGTCGGGGAGCTCCTACAATGAGCAGTTCTTC. Protein product: CASSLESGSSYNEQFF. Supplemented by reference TRBV5-1 and TRBJ2-1, the full variable domain reads KAGVTQTPRYLIKTRGQQVTLSCSPISGHRSVSWYQQTPGQGLQFLFEYFSETQRNKGNFPGRFSGRQFSNSRSEMNVSTLELGDSALYLCASSLESGSSYNEQFFGPGTRLTVL.

This chain links TRBV5-1 with TRBJ2-7; TRBD1 aligns across 8 bases. V lost 4 bases to trimming and J lost 4 bases; unmatched junction nucleotides: 4. The CDR3 consists of 13 residues. From germline, CDR1 is SGHRS and CDR2 YFSETQ. The CDR3 region has the DNA TGCGCCAGCAGCGAGACAGGGGTTTACGAGCAGTACTTC. It is translated as CASSETGVYEQYF.

This chain joins TRBV7-2 and TRBJ2-7; no clear D. CDR1 and CDR2 from the germline V gene are SGHTA and FQGNSA. Trimming took off 4 bases at V and 0 bases at J, with 4 bases between the two ends. This CDR3 region has 12 residues. The CDR3 DNA is TGTGCCAGCAGCTCTATCTCCTACGAGCAGTACTTC. Its translation: CASSSISYEQYF.